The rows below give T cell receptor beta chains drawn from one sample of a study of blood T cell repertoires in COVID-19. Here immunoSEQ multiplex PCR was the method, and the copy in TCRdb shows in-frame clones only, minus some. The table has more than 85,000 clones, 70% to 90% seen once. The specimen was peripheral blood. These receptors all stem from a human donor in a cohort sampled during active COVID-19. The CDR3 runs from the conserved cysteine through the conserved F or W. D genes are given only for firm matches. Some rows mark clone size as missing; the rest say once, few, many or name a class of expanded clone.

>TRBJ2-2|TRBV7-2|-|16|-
TGTGCCAGCAGCCTTTGGCTCCAATCGAACACCGGGGAGCTGTTTTTT
CASSLWLQSNTGELFF
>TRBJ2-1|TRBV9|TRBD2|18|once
TGTGCCAGCAGCGTACTAGCGGGAGGTCCAGGAGCCTACAATGAGCAGTTCTTC
CASSVLAGGPGAYNEQFF
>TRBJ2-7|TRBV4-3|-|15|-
TGCGCCAGCAGCCCTCGAGCGGGTAAAGTCTACGAGCAGTACTTC
CASSPRAGKVYEQYF
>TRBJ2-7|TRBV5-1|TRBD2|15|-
TGCGCCAGCACGTGGACTAGCGGGGCGGTCGTCGAGCAGTACTTC
CASTWTSGAVVEQYF
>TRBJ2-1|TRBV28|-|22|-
TGTGCCAGTAGGACAGCGCTGGTACTAGGACAAATCGGACCTAGCTCCTACAATGAGCAGTTCTTC
CASRTALVLGQIGPSSYNEQFF
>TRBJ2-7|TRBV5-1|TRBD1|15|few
TGCGCCAGCAGCTGGATAGGGACAGGGTACGGCGAGCAGTACTTC
CASSWIGTGYGEQYF
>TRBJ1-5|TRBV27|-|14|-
TGTGCCAGCAGTTCCCGGGACAACAATCAGCCCCAGCATTTT
CASSSRDNNQPQHF
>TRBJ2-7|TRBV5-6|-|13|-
TGTGCCAGCAGAAAAACAGGGGGGGGCGAGCAGTACTTC
CASRKTGGGEQYF
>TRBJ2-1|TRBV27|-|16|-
TGTGCCAGCAGTTTAGTAGGGGGGAGGGCTGGGAATGAGCAGTTCTTC
CASSLVGGRAGNEQFF
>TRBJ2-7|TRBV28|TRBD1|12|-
TGTGCCAGCAGAGTCACAGGGGTCGGGCAGTACTTC
CASRVTGVGQYF
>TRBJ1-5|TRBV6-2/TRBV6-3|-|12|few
TGTGCCAGCAGTTTGACATGGCAGCCCCAGCATTTT
CASSLTWQPQHF
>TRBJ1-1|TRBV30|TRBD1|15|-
TGTGCCTGGTCGAACCTAGGACAGGAAAACACTGAAGCTTTCTTT
CAWSNLGQENTEAFF
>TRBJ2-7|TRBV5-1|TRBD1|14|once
TGCGCCAGCAGCCCATTGACAGGGGCGATTGAGCAGTACTTC
CASSPLTGAIEQYF
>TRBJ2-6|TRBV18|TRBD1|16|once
TGTGCCAGCTCACCTCTCCAGGGGGCTGGGGCCAACGTCCTGACTTTC
CASSPLQGAGANVLTF
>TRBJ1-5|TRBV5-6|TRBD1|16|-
TGTGCCAGCAGCTTAAAGACGGGACAGGTATATCAGCCCCAGCATTTT
CASSLKTGQVYQPQHF
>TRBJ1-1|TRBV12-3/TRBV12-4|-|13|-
TGTGCCAGCAGTTTAGGCAGAAACACTGAAGCTTTCTTT
CASSLGRNTEAFF
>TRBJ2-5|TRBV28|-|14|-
TGTGCCAGCAGTTTATCTCACCCCCAGGCGACCCAGTACTTC
CASSLSHPQATQYF
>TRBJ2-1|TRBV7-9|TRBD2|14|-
TGTGCCAGCAAACCGGGACTAGCGGAAAATGAGCAGTTCTTC
CASKPGLAENEQFF
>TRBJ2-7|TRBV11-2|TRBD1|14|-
TGTGCCAGCAGCTTCGGCACAGGGGTCGGCGAGCAGTACTTC
CASSFGTGVGEQYF
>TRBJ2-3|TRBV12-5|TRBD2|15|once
TGTGCTAGTGGCTTAGGGGAGGGTGGCACAGATACGCAGTATTTT
CASGLGEGGTDTQYF
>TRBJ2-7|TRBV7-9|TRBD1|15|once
TGTGCCAGCAGCCCGGGACAGGGTTTAATCTACGAGCAGTACTTC
CASSPGQGLIYEQYF
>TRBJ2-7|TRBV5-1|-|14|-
TGCGCCAGCAGCCCCGACAGGAATGCCTACGAGCAGTACTTC
CASSPDRNAYEQYF
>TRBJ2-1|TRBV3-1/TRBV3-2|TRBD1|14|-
TGTGCCAGCAGCCGCCGACAGGGGAGCAATGAGCAGTTCTTC
CASSRRQGSNEQFF
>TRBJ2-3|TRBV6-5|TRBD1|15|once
TGTGCCAGCAGTCCGGACAGGGAGGTCGCAGATACGCAGTATTTT
CASSPDREVADTQYF
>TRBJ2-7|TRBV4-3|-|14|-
TGCGCCAGCAGCCAAGATAAAGAGACTTACGAGCAGTACTTC
CASSQDKETYEQYF
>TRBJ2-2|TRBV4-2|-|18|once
TGTGCCAGCAGCCAATTGGTAGGAATCCGAGGTGGTTACGGGGAGCTGTTTTTT
CASSQLVGIRGGYGELFF
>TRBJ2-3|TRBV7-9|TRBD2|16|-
TGTGCCAGCAGCCCCGGGACTAGATATGAGGCAGATACGCAGTATTTT
CASSPGTRYEADTQYF
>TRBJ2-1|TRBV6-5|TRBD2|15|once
TGTGCCAGCAGCATGATAGCGGGGGCCTACAATGAGCAGTTCTTC
CASSMIAGAYNEQFF
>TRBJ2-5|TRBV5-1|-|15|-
TGCGCCAGCAGCGGTGGACAGAACACGGGGGAGACCCAGTACTTC
CASSGGQNTGETQYF
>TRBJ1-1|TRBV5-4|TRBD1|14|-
TGTGCCAGCAGCTGGACAGGGGTGAACACTGAAGCTTTCTTT
CASSWTGVNTEAFF
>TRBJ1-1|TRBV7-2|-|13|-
TGTGCCAGCAGCTTAATCGGAGGGGCTGAAGCTTTCTTT
CASSLIGGAEAFF
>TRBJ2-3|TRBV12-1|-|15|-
TGTGCCAGCAGCCGACTAGCGGGAGTCACAGATACGCAGTATTTT
CASSRLAGVTDTQYF
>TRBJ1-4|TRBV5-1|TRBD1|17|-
TGCGCCAGCAGCTTGGGGGACAGTCCCGCAACTAATGAAAAACTGTTTTTT
CASSLGDSPATNEKLFF
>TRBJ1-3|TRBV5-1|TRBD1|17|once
TGCGCCAGCAGCCCAGGTGGAGAGGGGGCGGCCGGAAACACCATATATTTT
CASSPGGEGAAGNTIYF
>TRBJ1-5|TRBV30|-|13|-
TGTGCCTGGAACAGTGGAGGCGGGCAGCCCCAGCATTTT
CAWNSGGGQPQHF
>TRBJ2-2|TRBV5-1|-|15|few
TGCGCCAGCAAGATGTGGGAGGAGGGAACCGGGGAGCTGTTTTTT
CASKMWEEGTGELFF
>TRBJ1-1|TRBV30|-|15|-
TGTGCCTGGAGTGTACTTTCAGGGCAGAACACTGAAGCTTTCTTT
CAWSVLSGQNTEAFF
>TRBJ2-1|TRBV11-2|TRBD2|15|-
TGTGCCAGCAGCTCAAAGGGACTAGCGGGTAATGAGCAGTTCTTC
CASSSKGLAGNEQFF
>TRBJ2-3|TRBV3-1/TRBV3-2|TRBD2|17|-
TGTGCCAGCAGTCCCCTCGGGACTAGCGGCAGCACAGATACGCAGTATTTT
CASSPLGTSGSTDTQYF
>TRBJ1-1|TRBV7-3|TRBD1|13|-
TGTGCCAGCAGTTACAGGGGAAACACTGAAGCTTTCTTT
CASSYRGNTEAFF
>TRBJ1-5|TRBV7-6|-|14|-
TGTGCCAGCAGCCCCGTGGGGGAGGATCAGCCCCAGCATTTT
CASSPVGEDQPQHF
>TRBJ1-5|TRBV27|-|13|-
TGTGCCAGCAGTTTGAGATATCCGCAGCCCCAGCATTTT
CASSLRYPQPQHF
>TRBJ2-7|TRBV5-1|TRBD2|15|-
TGCGCCAGCAGCCTAGCAGCGGGACTCTCCTACGAGCAGTACTTC
CASSLAAGLSYEQYF